This T cell receptor (beta chain) was found in a study of neurological immune-mediated disorders. Study-wide findings and caveats: Levels of TCR clonal expansion peaked in HTLV-1-associated myelopathy and reached their lowest in multiple sclerosis, under those of healthy controls.

By 5'RACE with 10-nucleotide random UMIs, the cDNA was made. TCRdb recomputed calls from the 5' RACE reads with MiXCR, one row per CDR3 protein. The sample gives 28,000 or so distinct CDR3 sequences, more than 20% of which show up once; roughly 17% is in the top ten. The study used blood bank volunteers in Maryland, USA, as healthy controls. This clonotype was counted ten times or more. Its antigen is currently unknown. The CDR3 contains 13 residues. The V end lost 5 bases, the J end lost 11 bases, and 15 bases lay between the germline ends. CDR1 is SGHAT and CDR2 is FQDESV in the germline V gene (reference sequence).

Sequencing used PBMCs. The chain employs TRBV11-1 and TRBJ1-4; D perhaps matches TRBD1 (6 bases). The origin of this receptor is a woman aged 55-70 years in good health. CDR3 residues: CASSNTGSRKLFF. CDR3 bases: TGTGCCAGCAGCAACACAGGGTCAAGGAAACTGTTTTTT. Looking up the rest from reference TRBV11-1 and TRBJ1-4 gives the full variable domain: EAEVAQSPRYKITEKSQAVAFWCDPISGHATLYWYRQILGQGPELLVQFQDESVVDDSQLPKDRFSAERLKGVDSTLKIQPAELGDSAMYLCASSNTGSRKLFFGSGTQLSVL.